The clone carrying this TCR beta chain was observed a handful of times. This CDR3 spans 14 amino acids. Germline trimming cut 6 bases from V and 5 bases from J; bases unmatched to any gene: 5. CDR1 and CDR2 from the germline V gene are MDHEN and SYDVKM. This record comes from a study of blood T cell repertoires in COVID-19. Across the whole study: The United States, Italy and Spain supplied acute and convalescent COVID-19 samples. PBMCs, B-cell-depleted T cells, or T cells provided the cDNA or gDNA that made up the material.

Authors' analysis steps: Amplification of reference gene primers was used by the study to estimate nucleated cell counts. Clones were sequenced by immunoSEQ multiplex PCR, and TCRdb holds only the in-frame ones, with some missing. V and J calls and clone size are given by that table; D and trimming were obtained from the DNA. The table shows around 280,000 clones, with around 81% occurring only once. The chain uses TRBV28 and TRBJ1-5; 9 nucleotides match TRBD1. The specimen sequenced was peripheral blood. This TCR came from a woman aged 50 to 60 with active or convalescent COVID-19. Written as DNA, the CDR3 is TGTGCCAGCAGGGAAGGACAGGGGTATCAGCCCCAGCATTTT. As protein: CASREGQGYQPQHF.